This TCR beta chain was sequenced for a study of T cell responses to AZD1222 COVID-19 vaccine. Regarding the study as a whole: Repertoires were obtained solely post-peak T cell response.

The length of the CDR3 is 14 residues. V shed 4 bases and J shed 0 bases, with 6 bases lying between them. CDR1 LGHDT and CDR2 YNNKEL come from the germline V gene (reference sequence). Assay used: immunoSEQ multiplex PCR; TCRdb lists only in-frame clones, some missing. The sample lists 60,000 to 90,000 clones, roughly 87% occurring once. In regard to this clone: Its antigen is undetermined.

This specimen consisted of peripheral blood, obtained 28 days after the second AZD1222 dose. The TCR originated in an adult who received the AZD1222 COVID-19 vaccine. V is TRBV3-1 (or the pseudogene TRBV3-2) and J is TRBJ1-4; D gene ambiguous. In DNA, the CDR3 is TGTGCCAGCAGCCGACGGTCAACTAATGAAAAACTGTTTTTT. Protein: CASSRRSTNEKLFF.